Listed below are T cell receptor beta chains from one sample, sequenced in a study of blood T cells in healthy people across ages. Each CDR3 protein is one row after TCRdb ran MiXCR on the 5' RACE reads. Among roughly 500,000 distinct CDR3 sequences, about 25% were seen once, and the ten largest hold around 20%. The sequencing sample was made of blood. All receptors come from a woman in her 70s in good health. CDR3s include the opening cysteine and the closing phenylalanine or tryptophan. The D gene is left open where the match is weak. Clone size appears in some rows only: once, few, many, or a class for an expanded clone.

TRBJ1-1	-	-	TRBV5-5	CASRRGLGTEAFF	TGTGCCAGCAGACGGGGATTGGGCACTGAAGCTTTCTTT
TRBJ2-1	-	few	TRBV29-1	CSVVEGYNEQFF	TGCAGCGTTGTTGAGGGGTACAATGAGCAGTTCTTC
TRBJ2-1	-	few	TRBV14	CASSQARGRGGNEQFF	TGTGCCAGCAGCCAAGCCCGGGGGCGAGGAGGCAATGAGCAGTTCTTC
TRBJ1-5	-	few	TRBV5-1	CASSLEPGNQPQHF	TGCGCCAGCAGCTTGGAGCCAGGGAATCAGCCCCAGCATTTT
TRBJ1-5	-	many	TRBV29-1	CSVGGGSNQPQHF	TGCAGCGTTGGCGGGGGAAGCAATCAGCCCCAGCATTTT
TRBJ1-2	TRBD1	many	TRBV5-6	CASGPAGGGGLRGYTF	TGTGCCAGCGGACCCGCAGGAGGAGGGGGCCTTCGTGGCTACACCTTC
TRBJ1-1	-	few	TRBV11-2	CASSPSSLMNTEAFF	TGTGCCAGCAGCCCCAGTAGCCTTATGAACACTGAAGCTTTCTTT
TRBJ2-2	-	few	TRBV5-1	CASSHGGVNTGELFF	TGCGCCAGCAGCCACGGCGGGGTGAACACCGGGGAGCTGTTTTTT
TRBJ2-2	-	-	TRBV10-3	CAIRTVRTSGELFF	TGTGCCATCCGGACAGTCCGAACTTCCGGGGAGCTGTTTTTT
TRBJ2-2	-	few	TRBV7-2	CASSLESGIRGELFF	TGTGCCAGCAGCTTAGAGTCCGGAATCAGAGGGGAGCTGTTTTTT
TRBJ2-4	-	-	TRBV7-2	CASSLDPRWGIQYF	TGTGCCAGCAGCTTAGATCCTAGGTGGGGCATTCAGTACTTC
TRBJ2-4	TRBD1	few	TRBV7-2	CASSLGQGALSKNIQYF	TGTGCCAGCAGCTTAGGACAGGGGGCGCTTTCCAAAAACATTCAGTACTTC
TRBJ1-2	TRBD1	few	TRBV30	CAWSRLQGAGYTF	TGTGCCTGGAGCCGACTACAGGGGGCAGGCTACACCTTC
TRBJ1-3	-	-	TRBV6-5	CASNQDGGNAIYF	TGTGCCAGCAACCAGGACGGAGGAAACGCCATATATTTT
TRBJ2-4	TRBD2	-	TRBV29-1	CSALSGNGNIQYF	TGCAGCGCCTTAAGCGGGAATGGAAACATTCAGTACTTC
TRBJ2-6	-	few	TRBV4-1	CASSQPGSTSGANVLTF	TGCGCCAGCAGCCAGCCGGGTTCAACCTCTGGGGCCAACGTCCTGACTTTC
TRBJ2-7	-	-	TRBV19	CASSPHGAFEQYF	TGTGCCAGTAGTCCCCACGGGGCCTTCGAGCAGTACTTC
TRBJ2-4	-	few	TRBV7-9	CASSLGRDNGVFLF	TGTGCCAGCAGCTTAGGCCGGGACAACGGAGTCTTTCTTTTC
TRBJ2-1	-	few	TRBV15	CATSRDEEGNEQFF	TGTGCCACCAGCAGAGATGAGGAGGGCAATGAGCAGTTCTTC
TRBJ2-1	TRBD2	-	TRBV4-1	CASSQAGTSGMGQFF	TGCGCCAGCAGCCAGGCCGGGACTAGCGGTATGGGGCAGTTCTTC
TRBJ2-1	TRBD2	-	TRBV7-2	CASSFKTSGGYNEQFF	TGTGCCAGCAGCTTTAAGACTAGCGGGGGTTACAATGAGCAGTTCTTC
TRBJ1-3	TRBD1	-	TRBV5-1	CASSSGTGIVDTIYF	TGCGCCAGCAGCTCCGGGACAGGGATTGTTGACACCATATATTTT
TRBJ2-5	TRBD2	-	TRBV7-2	CASSQWTSGSREQYF	TGTGCCAGCAGCCAGTGGACTAGCGGGTCTCGAGAGCAGTACTTC
TRBJ1-2	-	-	TRBV20-1	CSAGPRANYGYTF	TGCAGTGCTGGGCCGCGAGCTAACTATGGCTACACCTTC
TRBJ2-1	TRBD1	-	TRBV18	CASSAGGSPRNEQFF	TGTGCCAGCTCAGCAGGGGGCTCGCCCCGCAATGAGCAGTTCTTC
TRBJ2-6	-	-	TRBV3-1	CASSQGTAVSGANVLTF	TGTGCCAGCAGCCAAGGGACAGCTGTCTCTGGGGCCAACGTCCTGACTTTC
TRBJ1-1	-	few	TRBV30	CASTPWTTEAFF	TGTGCCTCCACACCCTGGACCACTGAAGCTTTCTTT
TRBJ1-2	-	-	TRBV14	CASSRSDSYGYTF	TGTGCCAGCAGCCGGAGCGACTCCTACGGCTACACCTTC
TRBJ2-5	-	few	TRBV5-1	CASSLARGIQETQYF	TGCGCCAGCAGCTTGGCCCGGGGTATTCAAGAGACCCAGTACTTC